A single sample is the source of the 8 T cell receptor beta chains below, sequenced in a study of T-cell reconstitution after alpha-beta-depleted transplantation in children. Unique molecular identifiers tagged the TCRbeta library. TCRdb passed the PCR reads through MiXCR, listing each CDR3 protein once. Among 110,000 or so distinct CDR3 sequences listed, about 6% were seen once. The source was PBMCs, mostly from graft donor cells, collected 360 days after TCRalphabeta/CD19-depleted stem cell transplant. Receptors were obtained from a male patient aged 2-10 years who had a stem cell transplant for acute lymphoblastic leukemia, so the T cells may come from the graft donor.

The V and J genes are TRBV9 and TRBJ2-1; TRBD2 matches at 12 bases. CDR1 and CDR2 (germline): SGDLS, YYNGEE. V lost 0 bases, J lost 9 bases, and 4 bases stayed unmatched. The CDR3 runs to 15 residues. The DNA of the CDR3 is TGTGCCAGCAGCGTAGGCCTAGCGGGGGGGCCTGAGCAGTTCTTC. Translation gives CASSVGLAGGPEQFF.

This clonotype was seen repeatedly, ten times or more. A junction end diverges from the germline sequence, so it may reflect a read error. The chain carries TRBV7-7 and TRBJ2-3; D unresolved. CDR1 is SSHAT and CDR2 is FNYEAQ in the germline V gene (reference sequence). CDR3 length: 15 residues. CDR3 nucleotides: TGTGCTAGCAGCTTAGACGGCCGGAGAGAGGATACGCAGTATTTT. This encodes CASSLDGRREDTQYF.

The V gene is TRBV7-2, the J gene TRBJ1-4, with a tentative D call TRBD1 (5 bases). V dropped 7 bases and J dropped 7 bases, with 16 bases sitting between them. Germline CDR1 SGHTA, CDR2 FQGNSA. This CDR3 spans 14 amino acids. Here the CDR3 reads CASTWTAGVEKLFF. The CDR3 DNA reads as TGTGCCAGCACCTGGACGGCGGGGGTTGAAAAACTGTTTTTT.

This clonotype has more than one count but fewer than ten. J is TRBJ1-2 and V is TRBV29-1; 7 nucleotides line up with TRBD1. This CDR3 comprises 11 residues. Unmatched junction bases numbered 5, after V lost 6 bases and J lost 7 bases. CDR1 and CDR2 (germline): SQVTM, ANQGSEA. The CDR3 DNA reads as TGCAGCGTAGACAGGGTAATTGGCTACACCTTC. It codes for CSVDRVIGYTF.

This clonotype was recorded at least ten times. V is TRBV20-1 and J is TRBJ2-7; D gene unclear. Looked up from germline, CDR1 is DFQATT and CDR2 is SNEGSKA (reference sequence). The germline V and J ends were trimmed by 5 bases and 6 bases, with 20 bases remaining between them. CDR3 length: 14 amino acids. The CDR3, as DNA: TGCAGTGCTCCAGAGATCTTGACCGTACCCGAGCAGTACTTC. It specifies CSAPEILTVPEQYF.

This clonotype was counted ten times or more. The CDR3 reads CASSFLTGTGSNEQFF. The CDR3, as DNA: TGTGCCAGCAGTTTTCTTACCGGGACAGGGTCCAATGAGCAGTTCTTC. The chain links TRBV28 to TRBJ2-1; 9 nucleotides agree with TRBD1. This CDR3 comprises 16 residues. The trim removed 3 bases at V and 6 bases at J, leaving 9 bases unmatched. Looked up from germline, CDR1 is MDHEN and CDR2 is SYDVKM.

This clonotype appeared many times. This chain uses TRBV10-3 with TRBJ1-1, with D tentatively TRBD1 (6 bases). CDR1 and CDR2 from the germline V gene are ENHRY and SYGVKD. The length of the CDR3 is 14 residues. The V end was cut by 7 bases, the J end by 6 bases, with 18 bases between. CDR3 region: CAITDRIGEAEAFF. In DNA, the CDR3 is TGTGCCATCACTGACAGGATCGGGGAAGCTGAAGCTTTCTTT.

CDR3 bases: TGTGCCAGTAGTCCCGGACAGGAGCCAACCGGGGAGCTGTTTTTT. It codes for CASSPGQEPTGELFF. This sequence joins TRBV19 and TRBJ2-2; 7 bases are a match to TRBD1. V was clipped by 5 bases and J by 5 bases; unmatched bases: 8. The length of the CDR3 is 15 residues. CDR1 and CDR2 from the germline V gene are LNHDA and SQIVND (reference sequence).